This T cell receptor (beta chain) stems from a study of a mutant IDH1 vaccine in newly diagnosed glioma. Study outcomes and limitations: Apparently unrelated to pseudoprogression were changes in the top peripheral T cell clonotypes.

CDR3 size: 20 residues. The germline CDR1 and CDR2 sequences are MNHNS and SASEGT. Unmatched junction bases numbered 19, after V lost 2 bases and J lost 0 bases. Details on this clone: Antigen specificity is unknown.

TCRdb's copy holds only in-frame clones and misses some; the assay was immunoSEQ multiplex PCR. The data show tens of thousands of clones, roughly 80% seen once. Time point indicated: week 35, safety follow-up. With topical imiquimod, each dose of the vaccine consisted of 300 ug of mutant IDH1 20-mer peptide. Donors had new WHO grade 3 or 4 IDH1-mutant, ATRX-lost astrocytomas. The sequence was obtained from a woman under 30 with glioma. The chain recombines TRBV6-1 with TRBJ2-7; 7 nucleotides align to TRBD1. The material sequenced was PBMCs, taken from a glioma patient whose treatment included an IDH1 peptide vaccine. CDR3 in amino acids: CASSETRPRGLGLYSYEQYF. DNA of the CDR3: TGTGCCAGCAGTGAAACCCGACCGAGGGGGCTCGGTCTATACTCCTACGAGCAGTACTTC.